One and the same sample provided the 2 T cell receptor beta chains below, sequenced in a study of cytomegalovirus exposure and HLA in healthy donors. 60 Vbeta and 13 Jbeta primers were used in PCR. The method was immunoSEQ multiplex PCR; TCRdb's version includes in-frame clones alone and lacks a portion of them. The sample holds under 200,000 clones, 80% seen once. Sequenced input: PBMCs. All receptors derive from a man aged 25 to 45 in good health and CMV-seronegative.

The chain couples TRBV5-4 to TRBJ2-7; D ambiguous. V gave up 2 bases and J gave up 0 bases, with 9 bases separating them. The CDR3 consists of 14 residues. Germline CDR1 is SGHNT and CDR2 is YYREEE (reference sequence). The CDR3 reads CASSFELSSYEQYF. CDR3 DNA: TGTGCCAGCAGCTTTGAGTTAAGCTCCTACGAGCAGTACTTC.

The chain couples TRBV28 to TRBJ2-1, with 15 nucleotides matching TRBD2. V gave up 6 bases and J gave up 1 base; unmatched junction bases: 4. Germline lookup yields CDR1 MDHEN and CDR2 SYDVKM. The CDR3 runs 17 residues. This CDR3 reads CASSLGLAGGSYNEQFF. The CDR3, as DNA: TGTGCCAGCAGCTTGGGACTAGCGGGAGGATCCTACAATGAGCAGTTCTTC.